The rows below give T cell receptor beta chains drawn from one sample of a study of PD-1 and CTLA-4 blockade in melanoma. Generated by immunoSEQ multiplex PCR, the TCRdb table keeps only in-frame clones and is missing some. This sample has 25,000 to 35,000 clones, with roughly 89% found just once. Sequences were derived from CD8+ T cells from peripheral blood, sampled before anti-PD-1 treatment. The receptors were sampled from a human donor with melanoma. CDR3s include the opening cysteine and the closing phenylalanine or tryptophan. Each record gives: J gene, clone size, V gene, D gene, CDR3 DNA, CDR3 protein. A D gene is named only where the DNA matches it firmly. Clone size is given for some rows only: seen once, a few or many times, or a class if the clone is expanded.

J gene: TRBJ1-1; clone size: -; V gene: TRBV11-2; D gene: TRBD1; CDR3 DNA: TGTGCCAGCAGCTTAGAGGACAGGGGACTATCTGAAGCTTTCTTT; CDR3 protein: CASSLEDRGLSEAFF
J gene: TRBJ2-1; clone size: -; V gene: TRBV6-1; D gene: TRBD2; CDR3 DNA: TGTGCCAGCAGTGAAGGGACTAGGTACAATGAGCAGTTCTTC; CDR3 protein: CASSEGTRYNEQFF
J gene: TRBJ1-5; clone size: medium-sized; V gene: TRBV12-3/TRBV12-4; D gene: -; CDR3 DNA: TGTGCCAGCAGTACAGGGACTCAGCCCCAGCATTTT; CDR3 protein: CASSTGTQPQHF
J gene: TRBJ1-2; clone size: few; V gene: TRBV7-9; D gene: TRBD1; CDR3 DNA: TGTGCCAGCAGCAGACAGGGAGGAGGCTACACCTTC; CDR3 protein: CASSRQGGGYTF
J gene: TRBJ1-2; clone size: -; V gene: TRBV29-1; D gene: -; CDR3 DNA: TGCAGCTCTGACAGTAGCTATGGCTACACCTTC; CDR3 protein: CSSDSSYGYTF
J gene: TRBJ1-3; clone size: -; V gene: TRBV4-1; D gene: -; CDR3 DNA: TGCGCCAGCAGCCTGGACCGAAGCTCTGGAAACACCATATATTTT; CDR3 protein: CASSLDRSSGNTIYF
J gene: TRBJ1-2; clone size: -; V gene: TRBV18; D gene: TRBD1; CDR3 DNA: TGTGCCAGCTCACCCCGGGACAGGGGGGACTATGGCTACACCTTC; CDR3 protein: CASSPRDRGDYGYTF
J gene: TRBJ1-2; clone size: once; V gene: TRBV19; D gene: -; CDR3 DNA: TGTGCCAGTAGTATGACCCCGGATGGAGGCTACACCTTC; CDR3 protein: CASSMTPDGGYTF
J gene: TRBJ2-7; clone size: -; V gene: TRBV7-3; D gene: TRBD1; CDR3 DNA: TGTGCCAGCAGCGCAACCCGGGACAGCATCCTTAACTTC; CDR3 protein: CASSATRDSILNF
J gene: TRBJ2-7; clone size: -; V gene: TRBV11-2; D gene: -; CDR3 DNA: TGTGCCAGCAGCGCAGAAGGGACGGCCGTTGGGACTTCAAGGAGGGAGCAGTACTTC; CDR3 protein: CASSAEGTAVGTSRREQYF
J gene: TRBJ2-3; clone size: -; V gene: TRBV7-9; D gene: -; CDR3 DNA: TGTGCCAGCAGACCGCCGGGCCCCAACACAGATACGCAGTATTTT; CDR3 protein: CASRPPGPNTDTQYF
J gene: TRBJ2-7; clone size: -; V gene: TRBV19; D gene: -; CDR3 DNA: TGTGCCAGTGCCCCAGGTGGACCCTACGAGCAGTACTTC; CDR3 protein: CASAPGGPYEQYF
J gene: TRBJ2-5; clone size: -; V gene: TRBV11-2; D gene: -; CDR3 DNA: TGTGCCAGCAGGGGGGTGGGATTGGGCCAAGAGACCCAGTACTTC; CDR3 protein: CASRGVGLGQETQYF
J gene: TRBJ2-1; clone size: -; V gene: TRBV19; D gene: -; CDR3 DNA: TGTGCCAGTAGTATTGGGGGCTATGAGCAGTTCTTC; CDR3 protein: CASSIGGYEQFF
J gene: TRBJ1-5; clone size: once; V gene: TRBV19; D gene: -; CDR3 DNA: TGTGCCAGTAGTTCAACAGGGAATGGCAATCAGCCCCAGCATTTT; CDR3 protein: CASSSTGNGNQPQHF
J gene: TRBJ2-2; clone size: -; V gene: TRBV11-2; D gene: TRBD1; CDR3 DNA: TGTGCCAGCAGCTCTAACCCTAGGACAGGGACCGGGGAGCTGTTTTTT; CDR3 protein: CASSSNPRTGTGELFF
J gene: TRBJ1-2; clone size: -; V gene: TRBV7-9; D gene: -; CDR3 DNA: TGTGCCAGCAGCCCGAAGAGCACGGACGTGACCTATGGCTACACCTTC; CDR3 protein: CASSPKSTDVTYGYTF
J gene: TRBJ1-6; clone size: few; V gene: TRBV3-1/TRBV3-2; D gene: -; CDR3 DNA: TGTGCCAGCAGCACGTTCGACAGCAATTCACCCCTCCACTTT; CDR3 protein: CASSTFDSNSPLHF
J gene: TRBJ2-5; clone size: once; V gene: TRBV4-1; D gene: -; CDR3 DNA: TGCGCCAGCAGCCAAGAAGGGCAAGAGACCCAGTACTTC; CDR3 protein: CASSQEGQETQYF
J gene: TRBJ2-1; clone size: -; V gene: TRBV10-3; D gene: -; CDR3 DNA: TGTGCCATCAGTCAGGGGATGGCTACTAACAATGAGCAGTTCTTC; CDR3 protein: CAISQGMATNNEQFF
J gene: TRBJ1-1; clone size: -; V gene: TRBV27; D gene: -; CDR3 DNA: TGTGCCAGCAGTGCCGGGACGGCGGGCACTGAAGCTTTCTTT; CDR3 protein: CASSAGTAGTEAFF
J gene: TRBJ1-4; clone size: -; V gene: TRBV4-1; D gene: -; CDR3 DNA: TGCGCCAGCAGCCAAGGAGGGATAGGTGAAAAACTGTTTTTT; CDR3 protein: CASSQGGIGEKLFF
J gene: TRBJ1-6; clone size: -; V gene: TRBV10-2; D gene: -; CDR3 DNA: TGCGCCAGCAGTGAGATGACTTGGGACCACCTTAATTCACCCCTCCACTTT; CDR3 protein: CASSEMTWDHLNSPLHF
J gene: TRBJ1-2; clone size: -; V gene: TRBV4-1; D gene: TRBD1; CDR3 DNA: TGCGCCAGCAGCCAAGATCCCGGGACAGTGCACTATGGCTACACCTTC; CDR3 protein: CASSQDPGTVHYGYTF
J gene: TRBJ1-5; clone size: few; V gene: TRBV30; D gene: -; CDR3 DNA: TGTGCCTGGAGTGCTGACGGATACAATCAGCCCCAGCATTTT; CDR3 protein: CAWSADGYNQPQHF
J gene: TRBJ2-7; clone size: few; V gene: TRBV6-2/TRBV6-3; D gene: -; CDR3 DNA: TGTGCCAGCAGTTACCCGCCCCAGGACTACTCCTACGAGCAGTACTTC; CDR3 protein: CASSYPPQDYSYEQYF
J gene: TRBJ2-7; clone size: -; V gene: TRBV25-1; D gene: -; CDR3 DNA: TGTGCCAGCAGTGAATTAGGGGTACTCGAGCAGTACTTC; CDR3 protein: CASSELGVLEQYF
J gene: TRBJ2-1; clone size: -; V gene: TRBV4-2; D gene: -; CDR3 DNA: TGTGCCAGCAGCCAAGAAGGAGGGGGGGCCGTAGATGAGCAGTTCTTC; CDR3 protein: CASSQEGGGAVDEQFF
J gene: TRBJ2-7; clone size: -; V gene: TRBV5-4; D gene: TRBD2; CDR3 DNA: TGTGCCAGCAGCTACGGGACTAGCGGGGATACGGAGCAGTACTTC; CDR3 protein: CASSYGTSGDTEQYF
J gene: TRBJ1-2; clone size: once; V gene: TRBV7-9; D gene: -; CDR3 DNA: TGTGCCAGCAGCTCTGGGACGGATGGAACTAACTATGGCTACACCTTC; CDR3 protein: CASSSGTDGTNYGYTF
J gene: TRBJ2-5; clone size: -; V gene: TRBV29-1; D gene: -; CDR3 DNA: TGCAGCGTTGAAGAGGTTCTTAGAGAGACCCAGTACTTC; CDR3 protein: CSVEEVLRETQYF
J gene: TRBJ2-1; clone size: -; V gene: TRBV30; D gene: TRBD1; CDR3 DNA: TGTGCCTGGAGTATCGGGACAGGGCCCGAGCAGTTCTTC; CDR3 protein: CAWSIGTGPEQFF
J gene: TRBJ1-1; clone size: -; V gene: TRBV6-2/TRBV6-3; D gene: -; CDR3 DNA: TGTGCCAGCAGCACGGGACGCGAAGCTTTCTTT; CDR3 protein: CASSTGREAFF
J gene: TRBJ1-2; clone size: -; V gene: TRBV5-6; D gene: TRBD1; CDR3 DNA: TGTGCCAGCAGCTTAACAGGGGAGTACGGCTATGGCTACACCTTC; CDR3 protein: CASSLTGEYGYGYTF
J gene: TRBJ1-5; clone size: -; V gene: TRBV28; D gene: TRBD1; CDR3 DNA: TGTGCCAGCAGTCCTCAGGGGGCCGGTCAGCCCCAGCATTTT; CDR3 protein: CASSPQGAGQPQHF
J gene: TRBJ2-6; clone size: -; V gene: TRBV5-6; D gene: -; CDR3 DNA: TGTGCCAGCAGCTTGACGGATTCTGGGGCCAACGTCCTGACTTTC; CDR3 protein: CASSLTDSGANVLTF
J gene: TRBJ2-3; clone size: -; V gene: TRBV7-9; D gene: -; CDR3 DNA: TGTGCCAGCAGCCCTCCCACAGATACGCAGTATTTT; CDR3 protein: CASSPPTDTQYF
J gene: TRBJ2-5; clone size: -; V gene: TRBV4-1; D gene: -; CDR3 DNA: TGCGCCAGCAGCCCCGGTCAGGAGGAGACCCAGTACTTC; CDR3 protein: CASSPGQEETQYF
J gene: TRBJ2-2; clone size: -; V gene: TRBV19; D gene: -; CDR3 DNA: TGTGCCAGTAGTATTGTCCAGAACACCGGGGAGCTGTTTTTT; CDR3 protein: CASSIVQNTGELFF
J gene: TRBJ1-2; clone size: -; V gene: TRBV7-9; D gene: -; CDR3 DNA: TGTGCCAGCAGCTTAGATGGAAATCATGGCTACACCTTC; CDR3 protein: CASSLDGNHGYTF
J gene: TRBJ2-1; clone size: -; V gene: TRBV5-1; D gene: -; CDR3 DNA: TGCGCCAGCAGCCACGAAGGGGACTACAATGAGCAGTTCTTC; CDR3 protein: CASSHEGDYNEQFF
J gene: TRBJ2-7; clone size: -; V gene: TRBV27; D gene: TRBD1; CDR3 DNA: TGTGCCAGCAGTTTAAGGACAGGGGCGATTTACGAGCAGTACTTC; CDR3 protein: CASSLRTGAIYEQYF
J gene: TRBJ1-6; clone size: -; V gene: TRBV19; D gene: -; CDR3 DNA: TGTGCCAGTAGTATATCCGAGACAGTCAACTATAATTCACCCCTCCACTTT; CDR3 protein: CASSISETVNYNSPLHF
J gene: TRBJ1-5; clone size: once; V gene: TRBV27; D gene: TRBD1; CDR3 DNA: TGTGCCAGCAGCCCGACAGGGAACAATCAGCCCCAGCATTTT; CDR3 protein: CASSPTGNNQPQHF
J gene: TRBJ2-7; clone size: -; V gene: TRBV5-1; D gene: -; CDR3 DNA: TGCGCCAGCAGCCCGACGGAAGATTACGAGCAGTACTTC; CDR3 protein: CASSPTEDYEQYF
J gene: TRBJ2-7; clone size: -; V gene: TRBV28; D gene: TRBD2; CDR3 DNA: TGTGCCAGCAGAACGCCTAGCGGATCGGCCTACGAGCAGTACTTC; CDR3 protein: CASRTPSGSAYEQYF
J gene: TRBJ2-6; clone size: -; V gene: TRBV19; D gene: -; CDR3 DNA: TGTGGGTGTGGGGATTCTGGGGCCAACGTCCTGACTTTC; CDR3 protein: CGCGDSGANVLTF
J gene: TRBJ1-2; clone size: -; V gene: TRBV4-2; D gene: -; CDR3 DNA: TGTGCCAGCAGCCGCGGGGTCCGGGAGGAAGGCTACACCTTC; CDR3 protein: CASSRGVREEGYTF
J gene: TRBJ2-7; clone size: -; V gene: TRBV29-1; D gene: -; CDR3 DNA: TGCAGCGTTGAAGTAACAGGGTATTCCTACGAGCAGTACTTC; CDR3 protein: CSVEVTGYSYEQYF
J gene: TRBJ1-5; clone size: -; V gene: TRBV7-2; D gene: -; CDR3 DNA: TGTGCCAGCAGCTGGGGTGACGGTAATCAGCCCCAGCATTTT; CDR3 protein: CASSWGDGNQPQHF
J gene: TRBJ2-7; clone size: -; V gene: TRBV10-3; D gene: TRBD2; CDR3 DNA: TGTGCCATCAGTGGAAGCGGGAGTTACGAGCAGTACTTC; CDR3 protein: CAISGSGSYEQYF
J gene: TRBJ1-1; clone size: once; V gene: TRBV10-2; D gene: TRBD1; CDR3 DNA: TGCGCCACTTTACAGGGGGTTAACACTGAAGCTTTCTTT; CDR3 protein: CATLQGVNTEAFF
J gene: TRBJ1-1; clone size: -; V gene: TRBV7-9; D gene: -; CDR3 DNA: TGTGCCAGCAGGGAGGCGAACACTGAAGCTTTCTTT; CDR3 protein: CASREANTEAFF
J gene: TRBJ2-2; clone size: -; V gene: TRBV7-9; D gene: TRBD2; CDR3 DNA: TGTGCCAGCAGCACACTAGCGGGAGACACCGGGGAGCTGTTTTTT; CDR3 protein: CASSTLAGDTGELFF
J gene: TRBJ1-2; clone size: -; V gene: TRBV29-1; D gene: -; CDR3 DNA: TGCAGCGTTGAAGAGATGGACCCTTATGGCTACACCTTC; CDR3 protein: CSVEEMDPYGYTF